One T cell receptor (beta chain) is described in this entry. Its target is not known. Profiled with immunoSEQ multiplex PCR; TCRdb holds only in-frame clones, not every one. The table records a few million clones, more than 80% of them present only once. This sample is drawn from a study of shared clonotypes between healthy human individuals. The CDR3 sequence is 12 residues long. Germline CDR1 reads MDHEN; CDR2 reads SYDVKM. Study conclusions and caveats: Across a handful of donors, naive CD4 shared around 5.1%, naive CD8 more than 3%, memory CD4 less than 2.5%, memory CD8 under 0.5%.

The source is a man aged 18 to 29 in good health. Some clones in this sample may be carry-over from other donors' samples. The sequencing sample was made of naive CD4+ T cells from PBMCs. As to subset: CD45RA+ positively selected. The J gene is TRBJ2-5, the V gene TRBV28, with D tentatively TRBD1 (6 bases). The J call may be in error: the DNA end matches TRBJ2-7 better. The CDR3 region is CALGHPSYEQYF. Written as DNA, the CDR3 is TGTGCCTTGGGACACCCCTCCTACGAGCAGTACTTC.